Sequencing of this T cell receptor (beta chain) was carried out in a study of blood T cell repertoires in COVID-19. As for the study in general: Both acute and convalescent COVID-19 samples were obtained from the United States, Italy and Spain. PBMCs, B-cell-depleted T cells, or T cells were the source of the cDNA or gDNA that made up the material.

How the authors handled the data: Amplifying reference gene primers gave estimates of nucleated cell counts. The table came from immunoSEQ multiplex PCR; TCRdb's copy has only in-frame clones and leaves some out. That table gives V, J and clone size, and the DNA gave D and trimming. The sample yields approximately 50,000 clones, more than 75% seen once. CDR1 and CDR2 from the germline V gene are LGHNT and FRNRAP. This CDR3 has 14 amino acids. With 6 bases removed from V and 0 bases from J, the gap between germline ends came to 6 bases. The gene calls are TRBV12-5 and TRBJ1-6; D remains unclear. Sequencing was performed on peripheral blood. The TCR comes from a man aged 50 to 60 with active COVID-19. The CDR3 DNA follows: TGTGCTAGTGGGGCAAGCTCCTATAATTCACCCCTCCACTTT. Translated: CASGASSYNSPLHF.